The present TCR beta chain was sequenced within a study of blood T cell repertoires in COVID-19. The wider study: From T cells, B-cell-depleted T cells, or PBMCs came the material, which was cDNA or gDNA.

Enrolled during active infection, Seattle patients were then followed longitudinally. Trimming cost V 8 bases and J 0 bases, with 14 bases left between them. The CDR3 covers 15 residues. In germline, CDR1 is MNHEY, CDR2 SVGAGI. Original handling: The authors estimated nucleated cell counts from reference gene primer amplification. Repertoires were generated with immunoSEQ multiplex PCR, while TCRdb's copy carries only in-frame clones and drops some. V, J and clone size were drawn from that table, and D and trimming were deduced from the DNA. The sample has about 350,000 clones, about nine tenths seen once.

The chain has TRBV6-5 and TRBJ1-3; D is perhaps TRBD1 (6 bases). This TCR was recovered from a woman aged 55-70 years with COVID-19, enrolled during active disease. Sequencing was performed on peripheral blood. Here the CDR3 DNA reads TGTGCCAGCTATTTAGGGGGGGGCTCTGGAAACACCATATATTTT. Protein product: CASYLGGGSGNTIYF.